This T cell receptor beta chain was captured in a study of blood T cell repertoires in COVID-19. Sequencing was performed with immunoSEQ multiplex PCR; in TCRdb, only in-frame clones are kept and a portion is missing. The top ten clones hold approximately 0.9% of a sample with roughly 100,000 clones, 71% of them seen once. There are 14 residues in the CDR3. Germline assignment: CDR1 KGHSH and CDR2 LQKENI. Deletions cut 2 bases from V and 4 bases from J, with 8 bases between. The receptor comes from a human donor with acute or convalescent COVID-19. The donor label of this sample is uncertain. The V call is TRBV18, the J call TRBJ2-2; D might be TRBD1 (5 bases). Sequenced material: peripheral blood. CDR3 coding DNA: TGTGCCAGCTCACCAGGGGCGAGCACCGGGGAGCTGTTTTTT. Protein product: CASSPGASTGELFF.